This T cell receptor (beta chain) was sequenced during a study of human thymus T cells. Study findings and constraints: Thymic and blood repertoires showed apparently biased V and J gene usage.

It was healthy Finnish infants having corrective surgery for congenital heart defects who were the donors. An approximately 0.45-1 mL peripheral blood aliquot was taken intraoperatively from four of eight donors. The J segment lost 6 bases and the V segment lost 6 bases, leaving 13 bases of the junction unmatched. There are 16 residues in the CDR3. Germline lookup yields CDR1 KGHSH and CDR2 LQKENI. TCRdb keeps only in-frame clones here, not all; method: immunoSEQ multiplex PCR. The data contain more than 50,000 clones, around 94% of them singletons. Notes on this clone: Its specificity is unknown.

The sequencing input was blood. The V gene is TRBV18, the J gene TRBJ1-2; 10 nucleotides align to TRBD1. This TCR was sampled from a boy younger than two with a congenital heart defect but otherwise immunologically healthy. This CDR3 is CASSLGQGNVADGYTF. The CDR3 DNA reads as TGTGCCAGCTCCCTGGGACAGGGGAATGTCGCCGATGGCTACACCTTC.